Each of the 26 T cell receptor beta chains below was sequenced from the same sample in a study of shared clonotypes between healthy human individuals. Naive CD8 cells lacked CD45RO, underwent positive selection for CCR7 and left out terminally differentiated effector memory CD45RA+ cells. Clones were read by immunoSEQ multiplex PCR, and TCRdb kept only the in-frame ones, dropping some. The data show approximately 740,000 clones, nearly 95% seen once. The sequencing input was naive CD8+ T cells sorted from blood. These receptors all come from a man in his thirties or forties in good health.

This clone appeared a single time. The chain carries TRBV4-1 and TRBJ2-5, with 10 bases matching TRBD2. This CDR3 spans 20 amino acids. Germline CDR1 is MGHRA and CDR2 is YSYEKL. V lost 0 bases, J lost 3 bases, and 16 bases stayed unmatched. CDR3 amino acids: CASSQDSTLAGATPKETQYF. Here the CDR3 DNA reads TGCGCCAGCAGCCAAGATTCTACCCTAGCGGGAGCTACTCCGAAAGAGACCCAGTACTTC.

The V call is TRBV7-8, the J call TRBJ2-7, with 9 bases that match TRBD2. Trimming took 0 bases from V and 0 from J; bases not matched to a gene: 6. The CDR3 sequence is 17 residues long. Germline loops: CDR1 SGHVS, CDR2 FQNEAQ. CDR3 residues: CASSLAGLAVSSYEQYF. The CDR3 coding sequence is TGTGCCAGCAGCTTAGCGGGACTAGCTGTCAGCTCCTACGAGCAGTACTTC.

This chain links TRBV7-9 with TRBJ2-7, with unresolved D. Per the germline V gene, CDR1 is SEHNR and CDR2 is FQNEAQ (reference sequence). Between the trimmed V and J ends, which lost 2 bases and 4 bases, there was a span of 6 bases. The CDR3 runs 12 residues. The CDR3 is CASSLLGYEQYF. In DNA, the CDR3 is TGTGCCAGCAGCTTACTGGGGTACGAGCAGTACTTC.

V and J are TRBV6-5 and TRBJ1-1; the D gene is possibly TRBD1 (6 bases). Germline V gene data show CDR1 as MNHEY and CDR2 as SVGAGI. This CDR3 has 15 residues. Trimming took off 7 bases at V and 1 base at J, with 16 bases between the two ends. CDR3 nucleotide sequence: TGTGCCAGCACTCCACCGGGACAACCGAACACTGAAGCTTTCTTT. It translates to CASTPPGQPNTEAFF.

The chain carries TRBV7-6 and TRBJ2-5; tentatively, D is TRBD1 or TRBD2 (5 bases each). Germline CDR1 SGHVS, CDR2 FNYEAQ. The CDR3 runs 16 residues. V was clipped by 4 bases and J by 1 base, with 16 bases between them. The DNA of the CDR3 is TGTGCCAGCAGCTGGGGTGGGGGACCAAGCCAAGAGACCCAGTACTTC. Its protein is CASSWGGGPSQETQYF.

V and J are TRBV10-3 and TRBJ2-1, with D possibly TRBD1 on 5 matching bases. The germline V gene encodes CDR1 ENHRY and CDR2 SYGVKD. The CDR3 is made up of 16 amino acids. The germline V and J ends were trimmed by 3 bases and 4 bases, with 16 bases remaining between them. The DNA of the CDR3 is TGTGCCATCAGTGAAGGGCAGGGTGTATTGTACAATGAGCAGTTCTTC. Protein sequence: CAISEGQGVLYNEQFF.

V usage is TRBV27 and J usage is TRBJ1-3; 8 positions match TRBD1. Germline V gene sequence: CDR1 MNHEY, CDR2 SMNVEV (reference sequence). This CDR3 has 13 residues. The V segment lost 4 bases and the J segment 8 bases; nucleotides outside the gene matches: 4. In DNA form, the CDR3 reads TGTGCCAGCAGTTCAGGGGGCTTGGACACCATATATTTT. Its protein product is CASSSGGLDTIYF.

This clone was detected only once. For the CDR3, the DNA is TGTGCCAGCAGTTCGTTAAAGGGACAGGAGCCCTACGAGCAGTACTTC. Protein sequence: CASSSLKGQEPYEQYF. This sequence joins TRBV27 and TRBJ2-7, with 8 nucleotides matching TRBD1. Germline V CDR1 and CDR2: MNHEY, SMNVEV (reference sequence). V gave up 4 bases and J gave up 2 bases; unmatched junction bases: 10. The CDR3 covers 16 residues.

J is TRBJ2-1 and V is TRBV6-6, with D uncertain. CDR3 length: 12 residues. The V end lost 2 bases, the J end lost 7 bases, and 6 bases lay between the germline ends. The germline gives CDR1 MNHNY, CDR2 SVGAGI (reference sequence). CDR3 amino acids: CASSYMVNEQFF. The CDR3 region has the DNA TGTGCCAGCAGTTACATGGTAAATGAGCAGTTCTTC.

The chain carries TRBV9 and TRBJ2-5; possibly TRBD1 for D (5 bases). CDR1 and CDR2 (germline): SGDLS, YYNGEE. Trimming left V 0 bases short and J 5 bases short, with 14 bases between. This CDR3 is 15 amino acids long. The CDR3 coding sequence is TGTGCCAGCAGCGTAGAGTCAGGGAACAGGGAGACCCAGTACTTC. Its translation: CASSVESGNRETQYF.

V usage is TRBV19 and J usage is TRBJ2-1; D ambiguous. Per germline, CDR1 LNHDA and CDR2 SQIVND (reference sequence). The CDR3 is 17 residues long. The V and J ends lost 4 bases and 1 base respectively, with 17 bases between them. CDR3 protein: CASSTRSAMVSYNEQFF. DNA for the CDR3: TGTGCCAGTAGTACCCGGTCCGCCATGGTTTCCTACAATGAGCAGTTCTTC.

V gene TRBV6-1 combines with J gene TRBJ1-1; D is ambiguous. The germline V gene encodes CDR1 MNHNS and CDR2 SASEGT. V was clipped by 1 base and J by 7 bases, with 7 bases between them. The CDR3 totals 12 residues. The CDR3 is CASSEDWGEAFF. CDR3 sequence (DNA): TGTGCCAGCAGTGAAGATTGGGGTGAAGCTTTCTTT.

This sequence joins TRBV7-6 and TRBJ2-7, with D maybe TRBD1 (6 bases). Trimming shortened V by 2 bases and J by 3 bases, and 11 bases separated the two germline ends. This CDR3 comprises 14 residues. Germline V gives CDR1 SGHVS, CDR2 FNYEAQ. In nucleotides, the CDR3 is TGTGCCAGCAGCTTATCAGGGGTAGACTACGAGCAGTACTTC. This sequence encodes CASSLSGVDYEQYF.

This clone was seen just once. The rearrangement joins TRBV5-5 to TRBJ2-1; tentatively, D is TRBD1 or TRBD2 (5 bases each). The CDR3 sequence is 15 residues long. V was cut by 0 bases and J by 4 bases, with 11 bases left in between. Per germline, CDR1 SGHKS and CDR2 YYEKEE (reference sequence). CDR3 in amino acids: CASSLAGTGYNEQFF. CDR3 bases: TGTGCCAGCAGCTTGGCCGGGACCGGATACAATGAGCAGTTCTTC. Together with reference TRBV5-5 and TRBJ2-1, the CDR3 gives the full variable domain: DAGVTQSPTHLIKTRGQQVTLRCSPISGHKSVSWYQQVLGQGPQFIFQYYEKEERGRGNFPDRFSARQFPNYSSELNVNALLLGDSALYLCASSLAGTGYNEQFFGPGTRLTVL.

This clone was seen a single time. This chain joins TRBV11-2 and TRBJ2-1, with D perhaps matching TRBD1 or TRBD2 (5 bases each). The germline V gene encodes CDR1 SGHAT and CDR2 FQNNGV. The CDR3 contains 16 residues. V shed 5 bases and J shed 0 bases, with 14 bases lying between them. The CDR3, as DNA: TGTGCCAGCAGCGGGACGCGAGGGCGCTCCTACAATGAGCAGTTCTTC. It yields the protein CASSGTRGRSYNEQFF.

The chain uses TRBV28 and TRBJ2-7, with D perhaps matching TRBD1 or TRBD2 (5 bases each). Germline lookup yields CDR1 MDHEN and CDR2 SYDVKM. The CDR3 is 14 amino acids. V shed 5 bases and J shed 2 bases, with 13 bases lying between them. DNA of the CDR3: TGTGCCAGCAGTCCTCCGAGGGGCCCCTACGAGCAGTACTTC. It is translated as CASSPPRGPYEQYF.

The J gene is TRBJ1-3, the V gene TRBV13; 8 nucleotides agree with TRBD1. The length of the CDR3 is 16 residues. With V trimmed by 4 bases and J by 0 bases, 5 bases remained unmatched. Germline CDR1 is PRHDT and CDR2 is FYEKMQ (reference sequence). CDR3 region: CASSSRTGPSGNTIYF. DNA for the CDR3: TGTGCCAGCAGCTCGCGGACAGGGCCCTCTGGAAACACCATATATTTT. Full variable domain (remainder filled in from reference TRBV13 and TRBJ1-3): AAGVIQSPRHLIKEKRETATLKCYPIPRHDTVYWYQQGPGQDPQFLISFYEKMQSDKGSIPDRFSAQQFSDYHSELNMSSLELGDSALYFCASSSRTGPSGNTIYFGEGSWLTVV.

The rearrangement joins TRBV5-1 to TRBJ2-5; TRBD1 matches 7 bases. Germline values: CDR1 SGHRS, CDR2 YFSETQ. V dropped 0 bases and J dropped 4; count of bases not matched to a gene: 6. CDR3 length equals 15 residues. The CDR3 region is CASSLGTGVRETQYF. In DNA, the CDR3 is TGCGCCAGCAGCTTGGGTACAGGGGTCAGAGAGACCCAGTACTTC.

This clone was found once. The chain joins TRBV6-1 to TRBJ2-3; either TRBD1 or TRBD2 may supply D (5 bases each). CDR1 MNHNS and CDR2 SASEGT come from the germline V gene. The CDR3 spans 14 residues. V was pared by 2 bases and J by 6 bases, with 12 bases between. The DNA for the CDR3 is TGTGCCAGCAGTGAACTTGGGGGAAAGGATACGCAGTATTTT. As protein: CASSELGGKDTQYF.

The CDR3 DNA is TGTGCCAGCAGCTTAATTCTAGGGGAAGTGGTCGGGGAGCTGTTTTTT. This gives the protein CASSLILGEVVGELFF. The chain uses TRBV7-3 and TRBJ2-2; maybe TRBD1 (5 bases). Trimming cost V 1 base and J 7 bases, with 16 bases left between them. In germline, CDR1 is SGHTA, CDR2 FQGTGA. The CDR3 loop spans 16 amino acids.

This clone occurred once. The chain uses TRBV4-3 and TRBJ1-1, with 10 bases fitting TRBD1. This CDR3 is built from 15 residues. Germline trimming cut 5 bases from V and 4 bases from J; bases unmatched to any gene: 7. Germline values: CDR1 LGHNA, CDR2 YSLEER. Here the CDR3 DNA reads TGCGCCAGCAGCTGGGCCGGGACAGGGGCCACTGAAGCTTTCTTT. Protein sequence: CASSWAGTGATEAFF.

The rearrangement uses TRBV5-5 and TRBJ2-1; 8 bases fit TRBD2. Germline values: CDR1 SGHKS, CDR2 YYEKEE (reference sequence). The CDR3 covers 13 residues. J lost 9 bases, V lost 6 bases, and 8 bases had no gene match. Here the CDR3 DNA reads TGTGCCAGCACAATAACTAGCGGCAGTGAGCAGTTCTTC. The encoded protein is CASTITSGSEQFF.

Of note for this clone: This sample also contains other DNA sequences that code for the same CDR3. The chain combines TRBV9 with TRBJ1-5; no definite D call. The V gene lost 0 bases and the J gene lost 1 base, with 5 bases spanning the gap. The CDR3 is made up of 14 amino acids. Germline CDR1 is SGDLS and CDR2 is YYNGEE. CDR3 loop: CASSVGNSNQPQHF. Here the CDR3 DNA reads TGTGCCAGCAGCGTAGGAAACAGCAATCAGCCCCAGCATTTT. Looking up the rest from reference TRBV9 and TRBJ1-5 gives the full variable domain: DSGVTQTPKHLITATGQRVTLRCSPRSGDLSVYWYQQSLDQGLQFLIQYYNGEERAKGNILERFSAQQFPDLHSELNLSSLELGDSALYFCASSVGNSNQPQHFGDGTRLSIL.

Turning to this clone: The sample contains more than one DNA sequence encoding this CDR3. CDR3 region: CASSLTGGYEQYF. DNA for the CDR3: TGTGCCAGCAGCTTGACAGGGGGCTACGAGCAGTACTTC. This sequence joins TRBV5-6 and TRBJ2-7; TRBD1 agrees at 8 bases. The CDR3 runs to 13 residues. Germline values: CDR1 SGHDT, CDR2 YYEEEE. The J segment lost 3 bases and the V segment lost 1 base, leaving 0 bases of the junction unmatched.

This chain links TRBV6-1 with TRBJ2-7; D remains ambiguous. Trimming removed 3 bases at V and 1 base at J, with 7 bases between. This CDR3 comprises 13 residues. The germline CDR1 and CDR2 sequences are MNHNS and SASEGT. In nucleotides, the CDR3 is TGTGCCAGCAGTGATATGATATCCTACGAGCAGTACTTC. It yields the protein CASSDMISYEQYF.

A note on this clone: Other DNA sequences of this sample code for an identical CDR3. The chain joins TRBV5-4 to TRBJ1-5, with no clear D. The germline gives CDR1 SGHNT, CDR2 YYREEE (reference sequence). The length of the CDR3 is 14 residues. V was trimmed by 1 base and J by 0 bases, leaving 5 bases between them. The CDR3 DNA follows: TGTGCCAGCAGCTTGCGAGGTAGCAATCAGCCCCAGCATTTT. It encodes CASSLRGSNQPQHF.